A single sample gave rise to the 13 T cell receptor beta chains below, sequenced in a study of blood T cell repertoires in COVID-19. Data came from immunoSEQ multiplex PCR; TCRdb stores just in-frame clones and leaves some out. The table has under 45,000 clones, roughly 80% seen once. Sequencing was carried out using peripheral blood. Receptor source: a man between 60 and 70 years old with active COVID-19.

The rearrangement uses TRBV9 and TRBJ2-1, with 11 bases fitting TRBD2. CDR1 and CDR2 (germline): SGDLS, YYNGEE. V was pared by 7 bases and J by 9 bases, with 12 bases of the junction left unmatched. The CDR3 is 15 amino acids. CDR3 bases: TGTGCCAGCTCACCTACTAGCGGGAGAGTATCTGAGCAGTTCTTC. Protein sequence: CASSPTSGRVSEQFF.

This clone was observed a handful of times. The V and J genes are TRBV6-1 and TRBJ2-2; D call uncertain. The CDR3 sequence is 15 residues long. The germline V gene encodes CDR1 MNHNS and CDR2 SASEGT. V was trimmed by 3 bases and J by 1 base, leaving 9 bases between them. Here the CDR3 DNA reads TGTGCCAGCAGTGATGAACGGAGGAACACCGGGGAGCTGTTTTTT. Translation gives CASSDERRNTGELFF.

V usage is TRBV11-2 and J usage is TRBJ2-1; TRBD2 agrees at 11 bases. The germline V gene encodes CDR1 SGHAT and CDR2 FQNNGV. The CDR3 spans 19 residues. V lost 0 bases, J lost 2 bases, and 9 bases stayed unmatched. CDR3 loop: CASSLDRLAGGRTYNEQFF. DNA for the CDR3: TGTGCCAGCAGCTTAGATAGGCTAGCGGGAGGACGCACCTACAATGAGCAGTTCTTC.

The chain has TRBV19 and TRBJ2-1, with 10 bases matching TRBD2. The V gene's germline CDR1 is LNHDA and CDR2 SQIVND (reference sequence). V dropped 1 base and J dropped 7; count of bases not matched to a gene: 7. The CDR3 is 16 amino acids. The CDR3 reads CASSIAAGGPWNEQFF. CDR3 nucleotides: TGTGCCAGTAGTATAGCAGCGGGGGGGCCCTGGAATGAGCAGTTCTTC. Supplemented by reference TRBV19 and TRBJ2-1, the full variable domain reads DGGITQSPKYLFRKEGQNVTLSCEQNLNHDAMYWYRQDPGQGLRLIYYSQIVNDFQKGDIAEGYSVSREKKESFPLTVTSAQKNPTAFYLCASSIAAGGPWNEQFFGPGTRLTVL.

V is TRBV18 and J is TRBJ2-2; TRBD2 is a possible D gene (6 bases). Per the germline V gene, CDR1 is KGHSH and CDR2 is LQKENI. The V end lost 3 bases, the J end lost 0 bases, and 14 bases lay between the germline ends. The CDR3 contains 17 residues. CDR3 DNA sequence: TGTGCCAGCTCACCGGGGCCGGGGGAGACGAACACCGGGGAGCTGTTTTTT. Translated, it gives CASSPGPGETNTGELFF.

In this sample, this clone turned up a few times. The chain uses TRBV19 and TRBJ1-6; D is possibly TRBD1 (6 bases). Germline CDR1 is LNHDA and CDR2 is SQIVND (reference sequence). The CDR3 is 14 residues long. With 3 bases removed from V and 10 bases from J, the gap between germline ends came to 13 bases. CDR3 amino acids: CASSIIPGDSPLHF. CDR3 coding DNA: TGTGCCAGTAGTATTATACCAGGGGACTCACCCCTCCACTTT.

The CDR3 region is CASSGLREDPYNEQFF. CDR3 nucleotide sequence: TGTGCCAGCAGTGGCCTACGGGAGGACCCCTACAATGAGCAGTTCTTC. This chain connects TRBV6-1 to TRBJ2-1; 7 bases are a match to TRBD2. The CDR3 extends over 16 amino acids. Per the germline V gene, CDR1 is MNHNS and CDR2 is SASEGT. V shed 4 bases and J 2 bases; nucleotides not matched to a gene: 8.

The chain employs TRBV6-1 and TRBJ1-5; a possible D gene is TRBD1 (5 bases). There are 19 residues in the CDR3. In germline, CDR1 is MNHNS, CDR2 SASEGT. V was shortened by 1 base and J by 1 base, with 20 bases between the two germline ends. CDR3 nucleotides: TGTGCCAGCAGTGAAGGTAGGGGAAGTGGTATAGGGAGCAATCAGCCCCAGCATTTT. Amino acids: CASSEGRGSGIGSNQPQHF.

The V call is TRBV11-3, the J call TRBJ2-5; possible D gene TRBD2, 5 bases. V dropped 5 bases and J dropped 5 bases, with 12 bases sitting between them. CDR3 length: 13 amino acids. Germline V gene sequence: CDR1 SGHNT, CDR2 YENEEA. In DNA, the CDR3 is TGTGCCAGCAGCCTTGGAGGACGGGAGACCCAGTACTTC. Residues: CASSLGGRETQYF.

V and J are TRBV11-3 and TRBJ1-1, with a possible D match to TRBD1 (6 bases). The CDR3 consists of 15 residues. Germline V gene data show CDR1 as SGHNT and CDR2 as YENEEA. V lost 1 base and J 5 bases, leaving 14 bases between the germline ends. The CDR3 spells CASSLGGQGRTEAFF. The CDR3 DNA is TGTGCCAGCAGCTTAGGGGGGCAGGGGCGAACTGAAGCTTTCTTT.

V usage is TRBV24-1 and J usage is TRBJ2-1; TRBD2 agrees at 8 bases. V was clipped by 3 bases and J by 0 bases; unmatched bases: 3. The CDR3 loop spans 16 amino acids. The germline V gene encodes CDR1 KGHDR and CDR2 SFDVKD. The CDR3 bases are TGTGCCACCAGTGATATAGCGGGAAGCTCCTACAATGAGCAGTTCTTC. As protein: CATSDIAGSSYNEQFF.

V is TRBV6-6 and J is TRBJ2-7; D might be TRBD1 (6 bases). This CDR3 comprises 16 residues. Per germline, CDR1 MNHNY and CDR2 SVGAGI (reference sequence). Trimming took off 0 bases at V and 2 bases at J, with 14 bases between the two ends. Written as DNA, the CDR3 is TGTGCCAGCAGTTACTCCAGGGGTAGGAACGCCTACGAGCAGTACTTC. Residues: CASSYSRGRNAYEQYF.

This rearrangement joins TRBV4-2 to TRBJ1-2, with 7 bases aligning to TRBD1. The germline V gene encodes CDR1 LGHNA and CDR2 YNFKEQ. J lost 8 bases, V lost 3 bases, and 6 bases had no gene match. This CDR3 spans 13 amino acids. The CDR3 coding sequence is TGTGCCAGCAGCCAGGGGACAGACGGAGGCTACACCTTC. It codes for CASSQGTDGGYTF.